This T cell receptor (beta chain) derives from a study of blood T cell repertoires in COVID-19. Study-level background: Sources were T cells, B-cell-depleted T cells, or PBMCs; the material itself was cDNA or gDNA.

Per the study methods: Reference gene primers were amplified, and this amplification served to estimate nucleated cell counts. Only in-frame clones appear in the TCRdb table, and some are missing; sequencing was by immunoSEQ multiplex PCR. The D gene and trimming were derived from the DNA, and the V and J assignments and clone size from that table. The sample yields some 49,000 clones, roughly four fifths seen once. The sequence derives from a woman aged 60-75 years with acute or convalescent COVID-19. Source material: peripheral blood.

CDR3 nucleotide sequence: TGTGCCAGCAGCTTAACGGGGGCTTCTCCATATGGCTACACCTTC. This translates into CASSLTGASPYGYTF. V and J are TRBV7-3 and TRBJ1-2; tentative D call: TRBD1 (6 bases). Between the trimmed V and J ends, which lost 0 bases and 5 bases, there was a span of 13 bases. CDR1 is SGHTA and CDR2 is FQGTGA in the germline V gene. This CDR3 is 15 amino acids long.